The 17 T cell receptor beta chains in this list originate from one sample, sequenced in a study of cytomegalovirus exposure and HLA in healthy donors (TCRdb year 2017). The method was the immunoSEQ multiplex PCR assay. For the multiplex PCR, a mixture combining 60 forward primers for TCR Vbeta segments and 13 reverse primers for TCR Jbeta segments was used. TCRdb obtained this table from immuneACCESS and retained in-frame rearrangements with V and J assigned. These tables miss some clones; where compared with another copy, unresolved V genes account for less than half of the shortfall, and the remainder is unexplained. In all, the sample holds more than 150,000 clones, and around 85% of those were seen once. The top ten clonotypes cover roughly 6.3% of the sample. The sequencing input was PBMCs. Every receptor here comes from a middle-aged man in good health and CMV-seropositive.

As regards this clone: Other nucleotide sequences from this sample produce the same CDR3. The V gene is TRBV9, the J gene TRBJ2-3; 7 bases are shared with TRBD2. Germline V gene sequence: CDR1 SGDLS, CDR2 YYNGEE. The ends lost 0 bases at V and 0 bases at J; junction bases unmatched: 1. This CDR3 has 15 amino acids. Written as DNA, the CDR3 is TGTGCCAGCAGCGTAGGGCGGGGGAGCACAGATACGCAGTATTTT. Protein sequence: CASSVGRGSTDTQYF.

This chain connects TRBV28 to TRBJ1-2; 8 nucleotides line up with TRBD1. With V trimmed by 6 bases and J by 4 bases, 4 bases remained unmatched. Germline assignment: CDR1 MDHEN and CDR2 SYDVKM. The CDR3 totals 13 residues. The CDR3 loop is CASSGQGGYGYTF. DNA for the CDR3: TGTGCCAGCAGCGGACAGGGTGGCTATGGCTACACCTTC.

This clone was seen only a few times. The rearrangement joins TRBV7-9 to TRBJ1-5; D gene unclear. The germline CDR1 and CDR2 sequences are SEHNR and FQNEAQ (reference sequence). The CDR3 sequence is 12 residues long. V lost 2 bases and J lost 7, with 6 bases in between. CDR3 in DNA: TGTGCCAGCAGCTTATCCACACAGCCCCAGCATTTT. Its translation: CASSLSTQPQHF.

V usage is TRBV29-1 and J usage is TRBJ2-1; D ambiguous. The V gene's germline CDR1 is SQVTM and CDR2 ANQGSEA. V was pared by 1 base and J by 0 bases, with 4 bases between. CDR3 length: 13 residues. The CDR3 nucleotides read TGCAGCGTTGAAGGGAGCTCCTACAATGAGCAGTTCTTC. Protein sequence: CSVEGSSYNEQFF.

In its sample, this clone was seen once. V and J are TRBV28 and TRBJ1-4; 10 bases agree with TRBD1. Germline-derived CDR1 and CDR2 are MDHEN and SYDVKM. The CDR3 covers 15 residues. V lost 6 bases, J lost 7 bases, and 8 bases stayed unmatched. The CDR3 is CASRDRDRGVEKLFF. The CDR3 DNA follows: TGTGCCAGCAGGGACCGGGACAGGGGCGTTGAAAAACTGTTTTTT.

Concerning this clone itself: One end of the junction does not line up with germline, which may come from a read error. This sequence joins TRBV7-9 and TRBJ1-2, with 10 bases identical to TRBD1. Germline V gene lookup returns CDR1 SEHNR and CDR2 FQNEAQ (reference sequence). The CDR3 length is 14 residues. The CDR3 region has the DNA TGTTCCAGCAGCTTAGCCGGGACAGGGGATGGCTACACCTTC. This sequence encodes CSSSLAGTGDGYTF.

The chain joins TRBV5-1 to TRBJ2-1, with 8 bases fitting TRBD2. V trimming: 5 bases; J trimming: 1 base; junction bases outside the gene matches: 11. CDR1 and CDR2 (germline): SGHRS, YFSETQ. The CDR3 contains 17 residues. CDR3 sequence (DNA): TGCGCCAGCAGGAGATTGGCGGGGGGTGATTCCTACAATGAGCAGTTCTTC. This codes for CASRRLAGGDSYNEQFF. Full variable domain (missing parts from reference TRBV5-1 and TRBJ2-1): KAGVTQTPRYLIKTRGQQVTLSCSPISGHRSVSWYQQTPGQGLQFLFEYFSETQRNKGNFPGRFSGRQFSNSRSEMNVSTLELGDSALYLCASRRLAGGDSYNEQFFGPGTRLTVL.

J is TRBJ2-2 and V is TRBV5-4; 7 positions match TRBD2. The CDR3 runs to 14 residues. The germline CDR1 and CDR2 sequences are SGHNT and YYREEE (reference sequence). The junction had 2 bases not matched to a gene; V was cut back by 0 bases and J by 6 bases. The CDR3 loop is CASSLGLAPGELFF. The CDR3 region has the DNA TGTGCCAGCAGCTTGGGACTAGCCCCCGGGGAGCTGTTTTTT.

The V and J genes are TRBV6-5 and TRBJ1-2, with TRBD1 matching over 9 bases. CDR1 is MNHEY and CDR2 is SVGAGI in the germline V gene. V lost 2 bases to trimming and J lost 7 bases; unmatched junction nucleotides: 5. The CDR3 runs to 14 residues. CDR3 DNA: TGTGCCAGCAGTTACCTACAGGGGGCGCCTGGCTACACCTTC. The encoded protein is CASSYLQGAPGYTF.

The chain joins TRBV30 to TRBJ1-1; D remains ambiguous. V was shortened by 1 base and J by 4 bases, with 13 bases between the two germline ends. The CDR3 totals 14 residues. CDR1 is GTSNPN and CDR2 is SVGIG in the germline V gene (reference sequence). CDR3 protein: CAWSGYRSGTEAFF. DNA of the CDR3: TGTGCCTGGAGTGGGTATAGATCTGGCACTGAAGCTTTCTTT. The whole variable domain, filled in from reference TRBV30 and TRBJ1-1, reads SQTIHQWPATLVQPVGSPLSLECTVEGTSNPNLYWYRQAAGRGLQLLFYSVGIGQISSEVPQNLSASRPQDRQFILSSKKLLLSDSGFYLCAWSGYRSGTEAFFGQGTRLTVV.

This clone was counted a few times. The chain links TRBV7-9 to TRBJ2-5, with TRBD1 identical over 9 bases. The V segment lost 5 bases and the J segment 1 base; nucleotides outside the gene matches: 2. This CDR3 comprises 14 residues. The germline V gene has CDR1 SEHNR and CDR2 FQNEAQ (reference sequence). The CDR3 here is CASSMDRGQETQYF. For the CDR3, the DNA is TGTGCCAGCAGCATGGACAGGGGCCAAGAGACCCAGTACTTC. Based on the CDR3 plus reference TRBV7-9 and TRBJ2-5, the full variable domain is DTGVSQNPRHKITKRGQNVTFRCDPISEHNRLYWYRQTLGQGPEFLTYFQNEAQLEKSRLLSDRFSAERPKGSFSTLEIQRTEQGDSAMYLCASSMDRGQETQYFGPGTRLLVL.

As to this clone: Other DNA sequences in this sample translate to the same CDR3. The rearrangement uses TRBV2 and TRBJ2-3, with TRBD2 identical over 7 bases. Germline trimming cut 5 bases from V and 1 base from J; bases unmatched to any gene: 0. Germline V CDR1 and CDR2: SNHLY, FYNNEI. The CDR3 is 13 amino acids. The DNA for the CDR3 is TGTGCCAGCAGTCTAGCGGGCACAGATACGCAGTATTTT. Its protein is CASSLAGTDTQYF.

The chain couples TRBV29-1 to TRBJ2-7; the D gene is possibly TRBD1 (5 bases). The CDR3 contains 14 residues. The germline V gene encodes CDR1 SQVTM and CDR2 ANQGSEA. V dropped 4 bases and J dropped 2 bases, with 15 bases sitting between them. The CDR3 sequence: CSVGQGVPPYEQYF. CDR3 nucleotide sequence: TGCAGCGTTGGCCAAGGGGTCCCCCCCTACGAGCAGTACTTC.

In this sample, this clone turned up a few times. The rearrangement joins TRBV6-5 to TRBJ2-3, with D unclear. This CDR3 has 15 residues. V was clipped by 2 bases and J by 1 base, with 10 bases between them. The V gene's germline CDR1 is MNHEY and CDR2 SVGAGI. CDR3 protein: CASSYVARGTDTQYF. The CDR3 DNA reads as TGTGCCAGCAGTTACGTAGCTCGCGGCACAGATACGCAGTATTTT.

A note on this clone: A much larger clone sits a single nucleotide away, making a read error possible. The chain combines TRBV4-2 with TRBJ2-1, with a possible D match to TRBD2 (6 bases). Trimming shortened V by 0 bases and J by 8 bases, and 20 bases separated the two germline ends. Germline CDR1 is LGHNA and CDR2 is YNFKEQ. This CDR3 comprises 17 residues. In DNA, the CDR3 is TGTGCCAGCAGCCAAGAGGACGGGACGGGGGTTTTAGATGAGCAGTTCTTC. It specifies CASSQEDGTGVLDEQFF.

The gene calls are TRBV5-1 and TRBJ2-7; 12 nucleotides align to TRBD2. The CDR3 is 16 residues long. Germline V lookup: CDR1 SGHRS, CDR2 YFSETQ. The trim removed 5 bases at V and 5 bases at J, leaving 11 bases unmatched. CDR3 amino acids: CASSLTTSGGTHEQYF. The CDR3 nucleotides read TGCGCCAGCAGTCTGACAACTAGCGGGGGGACTCACGAGCAGTACTTC.

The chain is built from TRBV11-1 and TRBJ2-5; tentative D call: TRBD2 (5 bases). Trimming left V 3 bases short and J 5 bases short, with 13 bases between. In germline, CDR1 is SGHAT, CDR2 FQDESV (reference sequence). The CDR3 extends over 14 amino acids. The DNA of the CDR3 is TGTGCCAGCAGCTTGATGTCGGGGATGGAGACCCAGTACTTC. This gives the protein CASSLMSGMETQYF.